This record covers a single TCR beta chain. Sequenced by immunoSEQ multiplex PCR; TCRdb stores in-frame clones only, minus some. The sample holds 89,000 or so clones, over 75% seen once. Germline CDR1 reads ENHRY; CDR2 reads SYGVKD. CDR3 length: 16 residues. The junction had 11 bases not matched to a gene; V was cut back by 7 bases and J by 5 bases. This entry belongs to a study of T cell responses to AZD1222 COVID-19 vaccine. The material was peripheral blood, obtained on day 0 of AZD1222 vaccination. The chain links TRBV10-3 to TRBJ2-2; 9 positions agree with TRBD1. The source is an adult in good health. CDR3 DNA: TGTGCCATCACGGACAGGGGTGGGCCTAGGACCGGGGAGCTGTTTTTT. Its translation is CAITDRGGPRTGELFF.